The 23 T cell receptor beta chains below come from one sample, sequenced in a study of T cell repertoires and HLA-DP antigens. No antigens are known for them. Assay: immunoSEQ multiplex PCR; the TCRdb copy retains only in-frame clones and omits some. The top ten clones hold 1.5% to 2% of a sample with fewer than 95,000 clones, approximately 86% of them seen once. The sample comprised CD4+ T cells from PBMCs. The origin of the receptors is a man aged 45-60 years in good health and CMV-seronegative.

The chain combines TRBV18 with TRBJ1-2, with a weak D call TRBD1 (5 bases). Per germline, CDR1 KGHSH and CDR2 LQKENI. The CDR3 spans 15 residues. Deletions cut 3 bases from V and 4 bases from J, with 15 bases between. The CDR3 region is CASSPESRQSYGYTF. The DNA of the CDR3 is TGTGCCAGCTCACCGGAAAGTCGACAGTCCTATGGCTACACCTTC. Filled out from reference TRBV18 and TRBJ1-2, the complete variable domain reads NAGVMQNPRHLVRRRGQEARLRCSPMKGHSHVYWYRQLPEEGLKFMVYLQKENIIDESGMPKERFSAEFPKEGPSILRIQQVVRGDSAAYFCASSPESRQSYGYTFGSGTRLTVV.

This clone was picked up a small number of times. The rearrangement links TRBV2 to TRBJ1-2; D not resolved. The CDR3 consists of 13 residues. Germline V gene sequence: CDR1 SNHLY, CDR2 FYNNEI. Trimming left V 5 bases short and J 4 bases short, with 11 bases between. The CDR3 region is CASSSEVLYGYTF. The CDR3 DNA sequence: TGTGCCAGCAGTAGCGAAGTCCTCTATGGCTACACCTTC.

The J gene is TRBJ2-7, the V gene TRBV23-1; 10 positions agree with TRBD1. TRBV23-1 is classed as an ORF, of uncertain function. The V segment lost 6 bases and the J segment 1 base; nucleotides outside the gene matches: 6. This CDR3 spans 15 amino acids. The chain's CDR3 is CASRTLGQGSYEQYF. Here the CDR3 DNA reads TGCGCCAGCAGAACTTTGGGACAGGGGTCCTACGAGCAGTACTTC.

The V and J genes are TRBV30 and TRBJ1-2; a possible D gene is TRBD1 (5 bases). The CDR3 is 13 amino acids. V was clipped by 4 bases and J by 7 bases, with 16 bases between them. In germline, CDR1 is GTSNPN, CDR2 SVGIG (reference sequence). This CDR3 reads CAWKLGGGTGYTF. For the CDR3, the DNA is TGTGCCTGGAAGCTTGGGGGAGGAACTGGCTACACCTTC.

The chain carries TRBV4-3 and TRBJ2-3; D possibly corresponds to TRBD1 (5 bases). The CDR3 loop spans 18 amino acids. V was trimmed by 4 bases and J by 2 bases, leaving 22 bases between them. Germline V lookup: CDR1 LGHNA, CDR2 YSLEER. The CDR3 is CASSPRGPTGALTDTQYF. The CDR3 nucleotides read TGCGCCAGCAGCCCTAGGGGTCCCACAGGAGCCCTCACAGATACGCAGTATTTT.

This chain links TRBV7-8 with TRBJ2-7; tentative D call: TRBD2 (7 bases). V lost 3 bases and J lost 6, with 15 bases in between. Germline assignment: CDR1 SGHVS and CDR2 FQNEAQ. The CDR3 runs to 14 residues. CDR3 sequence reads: CASSFPGGQSEQYF. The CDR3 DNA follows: TGTGCCAGCAGCTTCCCGGGGGGCCAGTCCGAGCAGTACTTC.

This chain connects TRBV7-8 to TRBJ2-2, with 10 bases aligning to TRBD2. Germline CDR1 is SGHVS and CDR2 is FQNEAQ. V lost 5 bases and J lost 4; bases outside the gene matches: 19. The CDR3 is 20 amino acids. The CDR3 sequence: CASSHSGPGGAGGSTGELFF. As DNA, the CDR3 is TGTGCCAGCAGCCATTCCGGCCCCGGAGGAGCGGGGGGGAGCACCGGGGAGCTGTTTTTT.

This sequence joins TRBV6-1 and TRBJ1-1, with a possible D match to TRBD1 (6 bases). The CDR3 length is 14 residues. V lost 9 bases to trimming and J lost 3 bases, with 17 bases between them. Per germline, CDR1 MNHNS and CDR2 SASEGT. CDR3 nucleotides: TGTGCCAGTATGAGGGGGGCGCCGGACACTGAAGCTTTCTTT. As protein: CASMRGAPDTEAFF.

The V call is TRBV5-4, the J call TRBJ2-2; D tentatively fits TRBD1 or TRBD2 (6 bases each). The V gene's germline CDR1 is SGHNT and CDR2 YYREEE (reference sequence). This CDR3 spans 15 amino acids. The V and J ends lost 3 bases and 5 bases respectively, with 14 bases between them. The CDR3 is CASSSRGGNTGELFF. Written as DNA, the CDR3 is TGTGCCAGCAGCTCCAGGGGAGGAAATACCGGGGAGCTGTTTTTT.

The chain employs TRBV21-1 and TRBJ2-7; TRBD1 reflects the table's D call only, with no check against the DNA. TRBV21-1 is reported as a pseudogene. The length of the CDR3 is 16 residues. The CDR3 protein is CRAAYGGGEAGDEQYF. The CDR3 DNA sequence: TGCCGAGCAGCGTACGGAGGGGGCGAGGCAGGAGACGAGCAGTACTTC.

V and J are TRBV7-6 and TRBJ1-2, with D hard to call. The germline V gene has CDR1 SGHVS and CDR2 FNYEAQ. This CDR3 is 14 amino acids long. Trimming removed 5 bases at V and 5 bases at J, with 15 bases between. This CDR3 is CASSPNEGGYGYTF. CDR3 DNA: TGTGCCAGCAGCCCAAATGAGGGAGGATATGGCTACACCTTC.

The CDR3 bases are TGTGCCAGCAGCTTAGGGAGGGGAAGGGGGGACTTGTATGAGCAGTTCTTC. Protein: CASSLGRGRGDLYEQFF. The rearrangement links TRBV11-2 to TRBJ2-1, with D possibly being TRBD1 or TRBD2 (6 bases each). This CDR3 spans 17 amino acids. In germline, CDR1 is SGHAT, CDR2 FQNNGV. The V gene lost 1 base and the J gene lost 8 bases, with 21 bases spanning the gap.

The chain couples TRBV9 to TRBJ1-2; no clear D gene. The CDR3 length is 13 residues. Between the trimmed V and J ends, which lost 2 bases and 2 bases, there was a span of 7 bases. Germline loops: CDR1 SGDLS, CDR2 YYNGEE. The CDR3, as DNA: TGTGCCAGCAGCGTTCAGCGCAACTATGGCTACACCTTC. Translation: CASSVQRNYGYTF.

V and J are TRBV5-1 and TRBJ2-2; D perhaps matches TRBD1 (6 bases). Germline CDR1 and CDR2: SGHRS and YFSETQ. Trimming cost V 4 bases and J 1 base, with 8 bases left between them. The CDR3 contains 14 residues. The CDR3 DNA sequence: TGCGCCAGCAGCGCGACAGGGAACACCGGGGAGCTGTTTTTT. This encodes CASSATGNTGELFF.

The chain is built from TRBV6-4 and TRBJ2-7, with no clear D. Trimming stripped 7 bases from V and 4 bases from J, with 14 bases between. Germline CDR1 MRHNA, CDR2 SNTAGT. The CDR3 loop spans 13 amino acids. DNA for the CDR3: TGTGCCAGCAAGGCGAGACTCAAATACGAGCAGTACTTC. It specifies CASKARLKYEQYF.

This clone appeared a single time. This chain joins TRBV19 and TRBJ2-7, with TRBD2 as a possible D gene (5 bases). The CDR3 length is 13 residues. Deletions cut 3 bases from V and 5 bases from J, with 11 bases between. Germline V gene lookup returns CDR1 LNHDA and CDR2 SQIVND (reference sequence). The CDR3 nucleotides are TGTGCCAGTAGTATCCGGGGTTACGACGAGCAGTACTTC. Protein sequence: CASSIRGYDEQYF.

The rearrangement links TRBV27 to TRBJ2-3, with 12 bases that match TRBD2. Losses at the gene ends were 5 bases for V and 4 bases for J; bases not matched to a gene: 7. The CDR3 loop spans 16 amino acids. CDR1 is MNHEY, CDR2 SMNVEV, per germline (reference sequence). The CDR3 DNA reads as TGTGCCAGCAGTGCGCTAGCGGGAGGGCCTGCAGATACGCAGTATTTT. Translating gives CASSALAGGPADTQYF.

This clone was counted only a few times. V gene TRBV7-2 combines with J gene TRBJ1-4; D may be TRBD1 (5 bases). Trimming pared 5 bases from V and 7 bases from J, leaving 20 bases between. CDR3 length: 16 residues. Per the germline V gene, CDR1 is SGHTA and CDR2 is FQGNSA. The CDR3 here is CASSPIRADGGEKLFF. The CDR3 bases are TGTGCCAGCAGCCCAATTCGAGCGGACGGGGGTGAAAAACTGTTTTTT.

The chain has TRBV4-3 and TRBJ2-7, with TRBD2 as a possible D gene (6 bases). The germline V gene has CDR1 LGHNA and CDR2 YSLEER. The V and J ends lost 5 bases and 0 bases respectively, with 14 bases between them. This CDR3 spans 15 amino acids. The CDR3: CASSERAGSSYEQYF. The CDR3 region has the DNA TGCGCCAGCAGCGAAAGGGCGGGGAGCTCCTACGAGCAGTACTTC.

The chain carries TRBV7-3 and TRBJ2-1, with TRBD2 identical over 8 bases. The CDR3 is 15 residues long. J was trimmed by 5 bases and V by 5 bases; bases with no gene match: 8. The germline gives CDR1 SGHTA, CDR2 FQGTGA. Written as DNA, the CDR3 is TGTGCCAGCAGCCGAGGACTAGCCAGTAACAATGAGCAGTTCTTC. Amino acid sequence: CASSRGLASNNEQFF.

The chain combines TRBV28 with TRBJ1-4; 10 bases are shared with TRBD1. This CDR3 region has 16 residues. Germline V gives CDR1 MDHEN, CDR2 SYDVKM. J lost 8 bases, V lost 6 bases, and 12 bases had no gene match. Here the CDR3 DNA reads TGTGCCAGCAGCCCATCCGGGACAGGGGTAGGGGAAAAACTGTTTTTT. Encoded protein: CASSPSGTGVGEKLFF.

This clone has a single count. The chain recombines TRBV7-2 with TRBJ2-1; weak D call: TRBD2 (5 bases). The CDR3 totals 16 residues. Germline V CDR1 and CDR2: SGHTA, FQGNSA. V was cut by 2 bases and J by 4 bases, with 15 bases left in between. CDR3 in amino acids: CASSLLGGYPYNEQFF. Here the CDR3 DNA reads TGTGCCAGCAGCTTATTGGGCGGGTACCCTTACAATGAGCAGTTCTTC.

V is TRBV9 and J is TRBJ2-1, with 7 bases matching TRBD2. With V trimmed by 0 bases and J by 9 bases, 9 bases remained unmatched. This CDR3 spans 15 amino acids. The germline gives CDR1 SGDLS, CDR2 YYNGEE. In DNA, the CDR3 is TGTGCCAGCAGCGTAGCTGAGTCAGGGAGGGGTGAGCAGTTCTTC. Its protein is CASSVAESGRGEQFF.